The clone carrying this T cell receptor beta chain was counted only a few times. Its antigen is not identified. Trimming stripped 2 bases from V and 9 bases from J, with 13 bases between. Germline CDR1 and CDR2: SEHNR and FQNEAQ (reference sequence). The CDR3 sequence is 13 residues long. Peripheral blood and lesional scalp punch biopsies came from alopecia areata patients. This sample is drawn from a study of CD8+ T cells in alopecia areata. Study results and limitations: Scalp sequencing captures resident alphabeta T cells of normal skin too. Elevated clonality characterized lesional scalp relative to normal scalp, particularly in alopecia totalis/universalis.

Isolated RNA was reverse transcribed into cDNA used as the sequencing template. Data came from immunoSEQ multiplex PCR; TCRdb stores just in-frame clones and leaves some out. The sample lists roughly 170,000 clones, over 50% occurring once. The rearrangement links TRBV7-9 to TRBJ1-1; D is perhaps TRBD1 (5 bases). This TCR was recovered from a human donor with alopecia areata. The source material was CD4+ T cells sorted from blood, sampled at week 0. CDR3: CASSLSGVGQAFF. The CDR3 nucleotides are TGTGCCAGCAGCTTATCTGGCGTGGGGCAAGCTTTCTTT.